The clone carrying this T cell receptor (beta chain) showed up many times. What it binds is unknown. Trimming took 4 bases from V and 7 from J; bases not matched to a gene: 13. CDR1 LGHNA and CDR2 YNFKEQ come from the germline V gene. The CDR3 spans 15 residues. TCRdb re-analysed the RT-PCR reads in MiXCR, keeping a single row per CDR3 protein. This sample has approximately 530,000 distinct CDR3 sequences, with roughly 7.6% found just once. This specimen belongs to a study of response to subunit inactivated influenza vaccine. General study findings and limits: After each seasonal influenza vaccination, few new T cells are recruited, the authors suggested.

This material consisted of PBMCs from blood, taken 23 to 25 months after vaccination. The V gene is TRBV4-2, the J gene TRBJ2-7; TRBD1 aligns across 7 bases. The sequence derives from a man aged 45 to 75 who received an inactivated influenza vaccine. CDR3 sequence: CASSPTQGSIREQYF. Here the CDR3 DNA reads TGTGCCAGCAGCCCCACACAGGGGAGCATTAGAGAGCAGTACTTC.